This T cell receptor (beta chain) stems from a study of control samples from healthy donors and cancer patients. CDR1 is MGHRA and CDR2 is YSYEKL in the germline V gene. This CDR3 contains 15 residues. Trimming cost V 5 bases and J 7 bases; bases outside gene matches: 8. TCRdb keeps only in-frame clones here, not all; method: immunoSEQ multiplex PCR. Here the sample spans over 90,000 clones, approximately 90% being singletons. The receptor comes from a man between 60 and 75 years old with lung cancer. Sequencing was carried out using PBMCs. The chain couples TRBV4-1 to TRBJ1-4; 9 nucleotides line up with TRBD1. The CDR3 here is CASSTQGTGSEKLFF. The CDR3 nucleotides read TGCGCCAGCAGCACCCAAGGGACAGGGTCTGAAAAACTGTTTTTT.